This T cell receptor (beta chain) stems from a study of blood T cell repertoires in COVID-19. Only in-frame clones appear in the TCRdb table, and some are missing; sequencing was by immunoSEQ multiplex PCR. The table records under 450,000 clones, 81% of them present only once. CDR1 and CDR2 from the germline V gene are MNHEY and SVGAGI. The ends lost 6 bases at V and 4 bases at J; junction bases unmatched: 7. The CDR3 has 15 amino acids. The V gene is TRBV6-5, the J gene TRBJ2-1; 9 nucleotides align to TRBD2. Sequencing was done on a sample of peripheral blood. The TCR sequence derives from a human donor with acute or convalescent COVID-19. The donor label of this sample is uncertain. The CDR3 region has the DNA TGTGCCAGCAGGTTGGCAGCGGGGGGTTACAATGAGCAGTTCTTC. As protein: CASRLAAGGYNEQFF.